This T cell receptor beta chain originates from a study of Ad26.COV2.S vaccination and SARS-CoV-2 variants. Across the study: Administration of Ad26.COV2.S was intramuscular, either once or twice 56 days apart. General study results and limits: Recipients of either vaccine or placebo displayed similar breadth of non-spike TCRs. Using TCR breadth and depth analyses may have led to underestimated total T cell responses.

The protocol was immunoSEQ multiplex PCR, while the TCRdb copy is restricted to in-frame clones and leaves out a portion. Seen here are about 280,000 clones, 70% to 90% observed once, and the top ten hold about 3.1%. As for this clone: Its cognate antigen is unknown.

With 3 bases clipped from V and 9 bases from J, the junction kept 9 bases outside the gene matches. The CDR3 loop spans 16 amino acids. Germline CDR1 and CDR2: SNHLY and FYNNEI. Treatment specified: roughly 18 received Ad26.COV2.S at low or high dose, single or two shots; about 5 received placebo; per-sample allocation not given. Sampling took place 63 days after the first vaccine or placebo injection. The sample consisted of peripheral blood, taken in a trial of Ad26.COV2.S vaccine versus placebo. The TCR originated in a person between 18 and 65 years old who received the Ad26.COV2.S COVID-19 vaccine or a placebo. V is TRBV2 and J is TRBJ2-2; 11 bases are a match to TRBD2. The CDR3 nucleotides are TGTGCCAGCAGTGAGATTAGCGGGGGGGGCCCCCGGGAGCTGTTTTTT. This encodes CASSEISGGGPRELFF. Full variable domain (rest looked up from reference TRBV2 and TRBJ2-2): EPEVTQTPSHQVTQMGQEVILRCVPISNHLYFYWYRQILGQKVEFLVSFYNNEISEKSEIFDDQFSVERPDGSNFTLKIRSTKLEDSAMYFCASSEISGGGPRELFFGEGSRLTVL.